These 15 T cell receptor beta chains originate from one sample sequenced in a study of T cell clonality in common variable immunodeficiency (dated by TCRdb to about 2015). The library was produced with the immunoSEQ multiplex PCR assay. TCRdb limited this immuneACCESS table to in-frame rearrangements with V and J called. A share of clones is missing; checked studies link under half to unresolved V genes, and the rest is unexplained. For this sample, about 35,000 clones appear and none is a singleton. The ten largest make up roughly a tenth of the sample. What was sequenced was peripheral blood mononuclear cells. The source is a person aged 18 to 75 in good health.

This clone was recorded many times. From the germline J gene comes the end of the CDR3, since the read stops 3 residues before it. The gene calls are TRBV6-4 and TRBJ2-1, with 9 bases aligning to TRBD2. Per germline, CDR1 MRHNA and CDR2 SNTAGT. CDR3 length: 15 residues. V dropped 0 bases and J dropped 8; count of bases not matched to a gene: 5. The CDR3 bases that were read are TGTGCCAGCAGTGACTCGGCGGGAGGGCGTGATGAG. Amino acids: CASSDSAGGRDE. The CDR3 as a whole reads CASSDSAGGRDEQFF.

The sample holds many counts of this clone. The sequence runs out 3 residues before the end of the CDR3; the remainder is reconstructed from the germline J gene. The chain recombines TRBV29-1 with TRBJ2-1; possible D gene TRBD2, 7 bases. Between the trimmed V and J ends, which lost 4 bases and 4 bases, there was a span of 20 bases. The CDR3 has 16 residues. Germline CDR1 SQVTM, CDR2 ANQGSEA. The CDR3 protein is CSVGGGFGMGYNEQFF. The part of the CDR3 DNA that was read is TGCAGCGTTGGGGGGGGCTTTGGGATGGGGTACAATGAG.

This clone was picked up many times. The read comes to an end 3 residues before the CDR3 does, leaving the germline J gene to fill in the end. The genes are TRBV10-2 and TRBJ1-1, with a possible D match to TRBD1 (6 bases). The CDR3 is 13 amino acids. V was pared by 8 bases and J by 5 bases, with 15 bases between. Germline CDR1 reads WSHSY; CDR2 reads SAAADI. Incomplete CDR3 DNA: TGCGCCAGCTGCAGGGGCCTCGGGACTGAA. Amino acids: CASCRGLGTE. The whole CDR3 sequence is CASCRGLGTEAFF.

This clone was counted at least ten times. The CDR3 end lies 3 residues beyond the end of the read and is filled in from the germline J gene. This chain connects TRBV20-1 to TRBJ2-3; 11 bases are a match to TRBD1. The CDR3 extends over 14 amino acids. Germline CDR1 reads DFQATT; CDR2 reads SNEGSKA (reference sequence). The trim removed 4 bases at V and 3 bases at J, leaving 3 bases unmatched. CDR3 residues: CSATDRGQTDTQYF. CDR3 bases read: TGCAGTGCTACGGACAGGGGGCAGACAGATACG.

This clone showed up just a few times. At one end the junction does not follow the germline gene, possibly because of a read error. The DNA ends 3 residues before the CDR3 does, and the rest of the CDR3 is filled in from the germline J gene. The same CDR3 arises from other DNA sequences in this sample as well. V is TRBV19 and J is TRBJ2-5, with D possibly matching TRBD1 (6 bases). The length of the CDR3 is 13 residues. Germline loops: CDR1 LNHDA, CDR2 SQIVND (reference sequence). The DNA read from the CDR3 is TGTGCTAGTAGTAGTGAGGGGGAAGAGACC. As protein: CASSSEGEET. The entire CDR3 sequence reads CASSSEGEETQYF.

Many counts were recorded for this clone. From the germline J gene comes the end of the CDR3, since the read stops 3 residues before it. The chain uses TRBV20-1 and TRBJ2-7, with D tentatively TRBD2 (5 bases). The CDR3 length is 14 residues. CDR1 and CDR2 from the germline V gene are DFQATT and SNEGSKA (reference sequence). V dropped 6 bases and J dropped 6 bases, with 21 bases sitting between them. The CDR3 spells CSAGGGGRAREQYF. The covered CDR3 bases are TGCAGTGCCGGAGGCGGCGGGCGCGCCCGCGAG.

The sample holds many counts of this clone. Read sequence stops 3 residues before the CDR3 end, and the germline J gene provides the missing end. The V and J genes are TRBV19 and TRBJ2-7, with TRBD2 identical over 8 bases. With V trimmed by 0 bases and J by 5 bases, 9 bases remained unmatched. CDR1 is LNHDA and CDR2 is SQIVND in the germline V gene (reference sequence). CDR3 length: 16 residues. The sequenced CDR3 bases are TGTGCCAGTAGTATAGAGCTCGGGGGGGCATGGGACGAG. Its protein is CASSIELGGAWDE. The whole CDR3 protein reads CASSIELGGAWDEQYF.

This clone qualifies as medium-sized. The read falls 3 residues short of the CDR3 end, and the missing part is taken from the germline J gene. The gene calls are TRBV5-1 and TRBJ2-6, with 9 bases identical to TRBD1. The CDR3 is 16 amino acids. The junction had 7 bases not matched to a gene; V was cut back by 6 bases and J by 3 bases. Germline V gives CDR1 SGHRS, CDR2 YFSETQ. This CDR3 reads CASKRRTGDGANVLTF. The part of the CDR3 DNA that was read is TGCGCCAGCAAACGACGGACAGGGGATGGGGCCAACGTC.

This clone has a count of ten or more. The read gets to within 3 residues of the CDR3 end, and the germline J gene fills in the rest. The V and J genes are TRBV12-3 or TRBV12-4 and TRBJ1-4, with D possibly matching TRBD1 (5 bases). The CDR3 spans 14 residues. The V and J ends lost 3 bases and 8 bases respectively, with 13 bases between them. CDR3 loop: CASSFGQGVEKLFF. The part of the CDR3 DNA that was read is TGTGCCAGCAGTTTTGGGCAGGGTGTCGAAAAA.

This clone was seen many times. Read coverage stops 3 residues before the CDR3 terminus; the germline J gene supplies the remainder. This rearrangement joins TRBV20-1 to TRBJ2-1; D is ambiguous. CDR1 is DFQATT, CDR2 SNEGSKA, per germline (reference sequence). This CDR3 contains 13 residues. V was pared by 2 bases and J by 9 bases, with 14 bases between. The CDR3 reads CSARPLGRSEQFF. CDR3 DNA, as far as it was read: TGCAGTGCTAGACCGCTAGGTCGAAGTGAG.

With regard to this clone: Read coverage stops 3 residues before the CDR3 terminus; the germline J gene supplies the remainder. The J gene is TRBJ2-1, the V gene TRBV19, with a tentative D call TRBD1 (5 bases). The CDR3 covers 15 residues. Trimming pared 2 bases from V and 5 bases from J, leaving 13 bases between. Germline loops: CDR1 LNHDA, CDR2 SQIVND (reference sequence). The CDR3 DNA, read in part, is TGTGCCAGTAGTATATCAGGGCTTTCCGACAATGAG. Translated, it gives CASSISGLSDNE. The entire CDR3 protein reads CASSISGLSDNEQFF.

This clone came up many times. The junction does not match germline at one end; this may be a read error. The read ends 3 residues early relative to the CDR3; the germline J gene fills the gap. This chain links TRBV20-1 with TRBJ2-3, with 13 bases lining up with TRBD2. This CDR3 has 14 amino acids. From germline, CDR1 is DFQATT and CDR2 SNEGSKA (reference sequence). Incomplete CDR3 DNA: TGCAGTGCTCGACTAGCGGGAGGTGCAGAGACG. It specifies CSARLAGGAET. In full, the CDR3 is CSARLAGGAETQYF.

This clone was counted ten times or more. The read comes to an end 3 residues before the CDR3 does, leaving the germline J gene to fill in the end. V and J are TRBV5-1 and TRBJ1-4; D perhaps matches TRBD1 (5 bases). This CDR3 comprises 15 residues. Germline assignment: CDR1 SGHRS and CDR2 YFSETQ. The ends were cut back, 0 bases at V and 7 bases at J, with 13 bases in the middle. The CDR3 bases that were read are TGCGCCAGCAGCTTGGGGAGACAGAGTACTGAAAAA. It encodes CASSLGRQSTEK. In full, the CDR3 is CASSLGRQSTEKLFF.

This clone was seen repeatedly, ten times or more. With the read ending 3 residues before the CDR3 end, the germline J gene is used to fill in that end. The chain carries TRBV15 and TRBJ2-7; D is possibly TRBD2 (5 bases). Germline lookup yields CDR1 LNHNV and CDR2 YYDKDF (reference sequence). This CDR3 comprises 13 residues. V was trimmed by 0 bases and J by 4 bases, leaving 7 bases between them. The sequenced CDR3 bases are TGTGCCACCAGCAGAGAGCGGGCTTACGAG. Protein sequence: CATSRERAYE. The entire CDR3 is CATSRERAYEQYF.

The table lists this clone with many counts. The read ends 3 residues shy of where the CDR3 ends; the end is completed using the germline J gene. The chain is built from TRBV10-1 and TRBJ2-1; 10 bases match TRBD2. Per the germline V gene, CDR1 is WNHNN and CDR2 is SYGVQD (reference sequence). V lost 8 bases and J lost 4; bases outside the gene matches: 5. This CDR3 contains 14 residues. CDR3 bases read: TGCGCCAGCTCTAGCGGGAGTTCATACAATGAG. The encoded protein is CASSSGSSYNE. From start to end, the CDR3 is CASSSGSSYNEQFF.